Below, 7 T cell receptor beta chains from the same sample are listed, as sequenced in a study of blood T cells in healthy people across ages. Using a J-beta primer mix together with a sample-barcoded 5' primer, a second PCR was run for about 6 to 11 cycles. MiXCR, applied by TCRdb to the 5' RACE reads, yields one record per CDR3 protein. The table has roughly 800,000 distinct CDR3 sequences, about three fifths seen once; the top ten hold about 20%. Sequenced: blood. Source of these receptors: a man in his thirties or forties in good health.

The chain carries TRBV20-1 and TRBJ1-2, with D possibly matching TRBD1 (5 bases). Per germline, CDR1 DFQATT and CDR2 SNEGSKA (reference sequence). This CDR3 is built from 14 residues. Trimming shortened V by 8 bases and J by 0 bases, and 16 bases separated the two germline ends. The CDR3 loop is CSCVTGRANYGYTF. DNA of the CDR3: TGCAGTTGCGTAACAGGTCGGGCTAACTATGGCTACACCTTC.

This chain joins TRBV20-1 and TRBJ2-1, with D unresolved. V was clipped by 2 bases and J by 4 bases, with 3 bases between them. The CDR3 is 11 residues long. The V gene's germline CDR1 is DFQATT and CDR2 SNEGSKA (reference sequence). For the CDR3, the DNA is TGCAGTGCTAGAATGTACAATGAGCAGTTCTTC. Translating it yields CSARMYNEQFF.

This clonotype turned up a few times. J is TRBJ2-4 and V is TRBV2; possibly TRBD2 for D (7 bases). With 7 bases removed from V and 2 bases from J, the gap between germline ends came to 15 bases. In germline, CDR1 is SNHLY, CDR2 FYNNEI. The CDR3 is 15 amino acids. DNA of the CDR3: TGTGCCAGCAAGGGGGGGGCGGCATCCAAAAACATTCAGTACTTC. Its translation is CASKGGAASKNIQYF.

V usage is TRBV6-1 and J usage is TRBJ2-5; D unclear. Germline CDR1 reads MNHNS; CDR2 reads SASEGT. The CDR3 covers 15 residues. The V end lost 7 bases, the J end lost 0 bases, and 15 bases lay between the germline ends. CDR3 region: CASKGLVRYQETQYF. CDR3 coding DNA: TGTGCCAGCAAAGGGCTAGTCCGATACCAAGAGACCCAGTACTTC.

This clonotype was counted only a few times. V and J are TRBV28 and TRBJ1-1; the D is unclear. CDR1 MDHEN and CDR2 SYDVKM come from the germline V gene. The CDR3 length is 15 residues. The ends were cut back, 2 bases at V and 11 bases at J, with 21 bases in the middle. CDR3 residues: CASSLIPLAYQTAFF. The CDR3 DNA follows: TGTGCCAGCAGTTTAATTCCCCTGGCGTACCAAACGGCTTTCTTT.

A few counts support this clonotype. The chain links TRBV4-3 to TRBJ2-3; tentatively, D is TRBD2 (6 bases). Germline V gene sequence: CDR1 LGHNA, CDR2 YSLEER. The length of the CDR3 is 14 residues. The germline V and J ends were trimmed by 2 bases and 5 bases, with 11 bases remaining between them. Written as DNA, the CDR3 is TGCGCCAGCAGCCAAACTAGCCGGGGAGATACGCAGTATTTT. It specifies CASSQTSRGDTQYF.

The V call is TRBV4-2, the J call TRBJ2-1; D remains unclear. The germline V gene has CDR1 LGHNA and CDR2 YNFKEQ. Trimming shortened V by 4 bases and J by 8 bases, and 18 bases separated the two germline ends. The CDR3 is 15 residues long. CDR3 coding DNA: TGTGCCAGCAGCCCGGGCCCCTACTTTGGGTATGAGCAGTTCTTC. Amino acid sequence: CASSPGPYFGYEQFF.